Listed below are T cell receptor beta chains from one sample, sequenced in a study of blood T cell repertoires in COVID-19. Profiling relied on immunoSEQ multiplex PCR, and the TCRdb table lists in-frame clones only, not all of them. The table lists 200,000 to 300,000 clones, around 87% of them singletons. The sequenced sample consisted of peripheral blood. The receptors here all came from a woman in her sixties or seventies with COVID-19, enrolled during active disease. CDR3s include the opening cysteine and the closing phenylalanine or tryptophan. The order of the fields is D gene, clone size, J gene, V gene, CDR3 DNA, CDR3 protein. D genes are given only for firm matches. Expanded clones are given a class, and other clones once, few, many or no size at all.

d_gene: NA
abundance: NA
j_gene: TRBJ1-1
v_gene: TRBV7-3
CDR3nt: TGTGCCAGCAGCTTAGGGAGCGGACCGAACACTGAAGCTTTCTTT
CDR3aa: CASSLGSGPNTEAFF

d_gene: NA
abundance: once
j_gene: TRBJ1-4
v_gene: TRBV9
CDR3nt: TGTGCCAGCAGCGGAACCGGGTCATTAGCAGAAAAACTGTTTTTT
CDR3aa: CASSGTGSLAEKLFF

d_gene: TRBD1
abundance: few
j_gene: TRBJ1-2
v_gene: TRBV29-1
CDR3nt: TGCAGCGTTGTAGGACAGGTGTATGGCTACACCTTC
CDR3aa: CSVVGQVYGYTF

d_gene: NA
abundance: NA
j_gene: TRBJ2-5
v_gene: TRBV18
CDR3nt: TGTGCCAGCTCACGACTAGTTCAAGAGACCCAGTACTTC
CDR3aa: CASSRLVQETQYF

d_gene: NA
abundance: NA
j_gene: TRBJ2-5
v_gene: TRBV13
CDR3nt: TGTGCCAGCAGCCGGGGGACCCCCCAAGAGACCCAGTACTTC
CDR3aa: CASSRGTPQETQYF

d_gene: NA
abundance: many
j_gene: TRBJ2-7
v_gene: TRBV7-3
CDR3nt: TGTGCCAGCAGCTTAAACAGAAACTACGAGCAGTACTTC
CDR3aa: CASSLNRNYEQYF

d_gene: NA
abundance: NA
j_gene: TRBJ2-2
v_gene: TRBV5-1
CDR3nt: TGCGCCAGCAGCTTGGTTGTCGCCGGGGAGCTGTTTTTT
CDR3aa: CASSLVVAGELFF

d_gene: NA
abundance: NA
j_gene: TRBJ2-7
v_gene: TRBV19
CDR3nt: TGTGCCAGTAGTATAGGGAGATCAGGAGGAGAGCAGTACTTC
CDR3aa: CASSIGRSGGEQYF

d_gene: NA
abundance: NA
j_gene: TRBJ1-1
v_gene: TRBV4-2
CDR3nt: TGTGCCAGCAGCCAAGACACAGGGCTAATGAACACTGAAGCTTTCTTT
CDR3aa: CASSQDTGLMNTEAFF

d_gene: NA
abundance: NA
j_gene: TRBJ1-2
v_gene: TRBV7-9
CDR3nt: TGTGCCAGCAGCTTATCCTCCAGTTACGACTATGGCTACACCTTC
CDR3aa: CASSLSSSYDYGYTF

d_gene: TRBD2
abundance: once
j_gene: TRBJ2-3
v_gene: TRBV9
CDR3nt: TGTGCCAGCAGCGCCCATCCCGGGACTAGCGGGGCGGAAGTGGATACGCAGTATTTT
CDR3aa: CASSAHPGTSGAEVDTQYF

d_gene: TRBD2
abundance: NA
j_gene: TRBJ2-7
v_gene: TRBV6-5
CDR3nt: TGTGCCAGCAGTCCCAGTCGGGGGGGTTGGTACGAGCAGTACTTC
CDR3aa: CASSPSRGGWYEQYF

d_gene: TRBD1
abundance: NA
j_gene: TRBJ2-3
v_gene: TRBV15
CDR3nt: TGTGCCACCAGCAGAGCACTGGTAGACAGGGGAAACGGAGATACGCAGTATTTT
CDR3aa: CATSRALVDRGNGDTQYF

d_gene: TRBD2
abundance: NA
j_gene: TRBJ2-1
v_gene: TRBV10-3
CDR3nt: TGTGCCACCCGCGAGGTACCCGGGACTAGAGGGTTCTTC
CDR3aa: CATREVPGTRGFF

d_gene: NA
abundance: NA
j_gene: TRBJ1-3
v_gene: TRBV5-1
CDR3nt: TGCGCCAGCAGCCCCATCGACACCTCCGCCATATATTTT
CDR3aa: CASSPIDTSAIYF

d_gene: NA
abundance: NA
j_gene: TRBJ2-7
v_gene: TRBV19
CDR3nt: TGTGCCAGTACCCCGGACAAGACCTTGTACGAGCAGTACTTC
CDR3aa: CASTPDKTLYEQYF

d_gene: NA
abundance: once
j_gene: TRBJ2-5
v_gene: TRBV19
CDR3nt: TGTGCCAGTAGTCAAAAATGGGCCGAGACCCAGTACTTC
CDR3aa: CASSQKWAETQYF

d_gene: NA
abundance: NA
j_gene: TRBJ2-7
v_gene: TRBV18
CDR3nt: TGTGCCAGCTCTACACGCACTAGCAGCCACTACGAGCAGTACTTC
CDR3aa: CASSTRTSSHYEQYF

d_gene: NA
abundance: NA
j_gene: TRBJ2-1
v_gene: TRBV7-9
CDR3nt: TGTGCCAGCAGCGGCGGCCCTCACAATGAGCAGTTCTTC
CDR3aa: CASSGGPHNEQFF

d_gene: NA
abundance: NA
j_gene: TRBJ1-1
v_gene: TRBV21-1
CDR3nt: TGTGCGGATCGGGGGAGATGGGTTTTGAACACTGAAGCTTTCTTT
CDR3aa: CADRGRWVLNTEAFF

d_gene: TRBD1
abundance: NA
j_gene: TRBJ2-7
v_gene: TRBV5-6
CDR3nt: TGTGCCAGCAGCACCTCCGGGACAGAGTCCTACGAGCAGTACTTC
CDR3aa: CASSTSGTESYEQYF

d_gene: NA
abundance: NA
j_gene: TRBJ1-2
v_gene: TRBV7-9
CDR3nt: TGTGCCAGCAGCACTCGGGGGGGCCTAGCTAACTATGGCTACACCTTC
CDR3aa: CASSTRGGLANYGYTF

d_gene: TRBD2
abundance: NA
j_gene: TRBJ2-2
v_gene: TRBV27
CDR3nt: TGTGCCAGCAGGTCCCATTTAGCGGGCTTCGGGGAGCTGTTTTTT
CDR3aa: CASRSHLAGFGELFF

d_gene: NA
abundance: NA
j_gene: TRBJ1-5
v_gene: TRBV15
CDR3nt: TGTGCCACCAGCAGAGATAAGTTTTTTCAGGGGCAGCCCCAGCATTTT
CDR3aa: CATSRDKFFQGQPQHF

d_gene: NA
abundance: NA
j_gene: TRBJ1-1
v_gene: TRBV6-1
CDR3nt: TGTGCCAGCAGTGAACTTGGGACACGCCCTGGGGCTTTCTTT
CDR3aa: CASSELGTRPGAFF

d_gene: NA
abundance: NA
j_gene: TRBJ1-2
v_gene: TRBV28
CDR3nt: TGTGCCAGCAGGGCTCGGACAGCAAACTATGGCTACACCTTC
CDR3aa: CASRARTANYGYTF

d_gene: NA
abundance: NA
j_gene: TRBJ2-2
v_gene: TRBV30
CDR3nt: TGTGCCTGGACAGGACCCGAAGGGGGAATGACCGGGGAGCTGTTTTTT
CDR3aa: CAWTGPEGGMTGELFF

d_gene: TRBD1
abundance: NA
j_gene: TRBJ2-5
v_gene: TRBV6-5
CDR3nt: TGTGCCAGCAGTTACTCGAGGGACAGGGGCCAGACCCAGTACTTC
CDR3aa: CASSYSRDRGQTQYF

d_gene: NA
abundance: NA
j_gene: TRBJ2-1
v_gene: TRBV5-4
CDR3nt: TGTGCCAGCAGGCGGACGACCGGGGTGAACTACAATGAGCAGTTCTTC
CDR3aa: CASRRTTGVNYNEQFF

d_gene: TRBD1
abundance: NA
j_gene: TRBJ2-3
v_gene: TRBV15
CDR3nt: TGTGCCACCAGCTGGGGGCGCACAGGGGGCGCAGATACGCAGTATTTT
CDR3aa: CATSWGRTGGADTQYF

d_gene: NA
abundance: NA
j_gene: TRBJ2-3
v_gene: TRBV5-4
CDR3nt: TGTGCCAGCAGCTCTGACAGCCGTCACTTAGCAGATACGCAGTATTTT
CDR3aa: CASSSDSRHLADTQYF

d_gene: NA
abundance: NA
j_gene: TRBJ2-7
v_gene: TRBV27
CDR3nt: TGTGCCACCAAATTTGCGGGATCCTACGAGCAGTACTTC
CDR3aa: CATKFAGSYEQYF

d_gene: TRBD1
abundance: NA
j_gene: TRBJ2-5
v_gene: TRBV29-1
CDR3nt: TGCAGCGTTCGACGGGACAGGGTAGAGACCCAGTACTTC
CDR3aa: CSVRRDRVETQYF

d_gene: NA
abundance: NA
j_gene: TRBJ2-5
v_gene: TRBV7-3
CDR3nt: TGTGCCAGCAGCTTCGGCCAAGCGGAGACCCAGTACTTC
CDR3aa: CASSFGQAETQYF

d_gene: NA
abundance: NA
j_gene: TRBJ2-3
v_gene: TRBV3-1/TRBV3-2
CDR3nt: TGTGCCAGCAGCCAACAGGCTACCCTCACAGATACGCAGTATTTT
CDR3aa: CASSQQATLTDTQYF

d_gene: TRBD1
abundance: NA
j_gene: TRBJ2-1
v_gene: TRBV4-2
CDR3nt: TGTGCCAGCAGCCAACCGGGACAGGGGGACAATGAGCAGTTCTTC
CDR3aa: CASSQPGQGDNEQFF

d_gene: NA
abundance: NA
j_gene: TRBJ2-1
v_gene: TRBV24-1
CDR3nt: TGTGCCACCAGTGAAGGGGGCTACAATGAGCAGTTCTTC
CDR3aa: CATSEGGYNEQFF

d_gene: TRBD2
abundance: NA
j_gene: TRBJ2-1
v_gene: TRBV24-1
CDR3nt: TGTGCCACCAGTGATGCGGGACTAAACAATGAGCAGTTCTTC
CDR3aa: CATSDAGLNNEQFF

d_gene: NA
abundance: NA
j_gene: TRBJ1-5
v_gene: TRBV7-9
CDR3nt: TGTGCCAGCAGCTCACACCATCAGCCCCAGCATTTT
CDR3aa: CASSSHHQPQHF

d_gene: TRBD2
abundance: NA
j_gene: TRBJ2-1
v_gene: TRBV6-5
CDR3nt: TGTGCCAGCAGGCAGGGAGGGGCCCTATACAATGAGCAGTTCTTC
CDR3aa: CASRQGGALYNEQFF

d_gene: NA
abundance: NA
j_gene: TRBJ1-5
v_gene: TRBV19
CDR3nt: TGTGCCAGTAGTATAGTTGCAGGGGGCAATCAGCCCCAGCATTTT
CDR3aa: CASSIVAGGNQPQHF

d_gene: NA
abundance: once
j_gene: TRBJ2-2
v_gene: TRBV28
CDR3nt: TGTGCCAGCAGTTCCCTTTCACTAGCTGTCACCGGGGAGCTGTTTTTT
CDR3aa: CASSSLSLAVTGELFF

d_gene: NA
abundance: NA
j_gene: TRBJ1-1
v_gene: TRBV5-5
CDR3nt: TGTGCCAGCAGCTTAAATATAGTGAACACTGAAGCTTTCTTT
CDR3aa: CASSLNIVNTEAFF

d_gene: TRBD1
abundance: NA
j_gene: TRBJ2-3
v_gene: TRBV7-3
CDR3nt: TGTGCCAGCAGCTCGGACAGGGTTACAGATACGCAGTATTTT
CDR3aa: CASSSDRVTDTQYF

d_gene: TRBD1
abundance: few
j_gene: TRBJ1-1
v_gene: TRBV14
CDR3nt: TGTGCCAGCAGCCCTAGACAGGGGGCTGAAGCTTTCTTT
CDR3aa: CASSPRQGAEAFF

d_gene: TRBD2
abundance: NA
j_gene: TRBJ2-5
v_gene: TRBV4-1
CDR3nt: TGCGCCAGCAGCCCGGGAGGGTGGACCCAGTACTTC
CDR3aa: CASSPGGWTQYF

d_gene: TRBD2
abundance: NA
j_gene: TRBJ2-2
v_gene: TRBV18
CDR3nt: TGTGCCAGCTCACCACCGGGACTAGCGGGAATCGGGGAGCTGTTTTTT
CDR3aa: CASSPPGLAGIGELFF

d_gene: TRBD2
abundance: NA
j_gene: TRBJ2-7
v_gene: TRBV7-9
CDR3nt: TGTGCCAGCAGCTTACCCGCCGGACCCGCGGGAGGCGAGCAGTACTTC
CDR3aa: CASSLPAGPAGGEQYF

d_gene: NA
abundance: NA
j_gene: TRBJ2-7
v_gene: TRBV11-2
CDR3nt: TGTGCCAGCAGCTTAGCGGCAGGCGTACGTGCCGAGCAGTACTTC
CDR3aa: CASSLAAGVRAEQYF

d_gene: NA
abundance: NA
j_gene: TRBJ1-2
v_gene: TRBV20-1
CDR3nt: TGCAGTGCTAGTCTGGGGGCGAATATTAACTATGGCTACACCTTC
CDR3aa: CSASLGANINYGYTF

d_gene: NA
abundance: NA
j_gene: TRBJ2-6
v_gene: TRBV14
CDR3nt: TGTGCCAGCAGCCAAGAAAGGCAGGGGTTCTTGTCTGGGGCCAACGTCCTGACTTTC
CDR3aa: CASSQERQGFLSGANVLTF